The entry below describes one T cell receptor beta chain. The source of the sample is a study of blood T cell repertoires in COVID-19. Overall study: The study drew acute and convalescent COVID-19 samples from the United States, Italy and Spain. PBMCs, B-cell-depleted T cells, or T cells provided the cDNA or gDNA that made up the material.

Per the original data handling: It was from reference gene primer amplification that nucleated cell counts were estimated. Sequencing used immunoSEQ multiplex PCR; TCRdb keeps in-frame clones, though not all of them. That table is the source of V, J and clone size, and D and trimming were worked out from the DNA. The table lists some 220,000 clones, less than 90% of them singletons, with 5% to 6.5% in the top ten. Germline V gene lookup returns CDR1 SGHRS and CDR2 YFSETQ. This CDR3 is 16 amino acids long. J was trimmed by 3 bases and V by 0 bases; bases with no gene match: 3. This TCR derives from a woman aged 55 to 70 who had recovered from COVID-19. Input material: peripheral blood. The J gene is TRBJ2-1, the V gene TRBV5-1, with 10 bases that match TRBD2. CDR3 in DNA: TGCGCCAGCAGCTTGGAAGTAGCGGGGGGCTACAATGAGCAGTTCTTC. Translation gives CASSLEVAGGYNEQFF.